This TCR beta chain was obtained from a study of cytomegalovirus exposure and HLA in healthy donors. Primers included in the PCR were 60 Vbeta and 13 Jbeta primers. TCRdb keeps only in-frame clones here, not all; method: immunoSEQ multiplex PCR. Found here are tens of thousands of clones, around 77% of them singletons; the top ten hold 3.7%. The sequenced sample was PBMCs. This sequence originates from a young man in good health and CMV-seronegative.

The CDR3 here is CASTKDRGYEQYF. The CDR3 nucleotides read TGTGCCAGCACGAAGGACAGGGGCTACGAGCAGTACTTC. The chain employs TRBV7-2 and TRBJ2-7; 9 bases map to TRBD1. The length of the CDR3 is 13 residues. Per germline, CDR1 SGHTA and CDR2 FQGNSA. V lost 7 bases and J lost 3; bases outside the gene matches: 4. Using reference TRBV7-2 and TRBJ2-7 for the parts outside the CDR3, the full variable domain is GAGVSQSPSNKVTEKGKDVELRCDPISGHTALYWYRQSLGQGLEFLIYFQGNSAPDKSGLPSDRFSAERTGGSVSTLTIQRTQQEDSAVYLCASTKDRGYEQYFGPGTRLTVT.